These 9 T cell receptor beta chains were sequenced from one sample in a study of CD8 T cells in ankylosing spondylitis. TCRdb ran MiXCR on the 5' RACE reads and lists one entry per CDR3 protein. The sample shows more than 200,000 distinct CDR3 sequences, 20% to 30% of them seen only once. The specimen sequenced was blood, either unsorted or a sorted T cell fraction (not recorded which). All receptors come from a male donor with ankylosing spondylitis or in good health (not recorded which).

The table lists this clonotype with a count of one. The V call is TRBV24-1, the J call TRBJ2-5, with 8 bases aligning to TRBD1. The junction had 7 bases not matched to a gene; V was cut back by 3 bases and J by 2 bases. The CDR3 covers 16 residues. From germline, CDR1 is KGHDR and CDR2 SFDVKD. The CDR3 here is CATSDEKQGDQETQYF. The CDR3 region has the DNA TGTGCCACCAGTGATGAAAAACAGGGGGATCAAGAGACCCAGTACTTC.

This clonotype showed up just a few times. V gene TRBV20-1 combines with J gene TRBJ2-3; D gene unclear. The CDR3 contains 11 residues. The germline V gene has CDR1 DFQATT and CDR2 SNEGSKA (reference sequence). The V and J ends lost 3 bases and 8 bases respectively, with 9 bases between them. The CDR3 DNA reads TGCAGTGCTAGCCGGAAAGGTACGCAGTATTTT. Translated: CSASRKGTQYF.

The chain uses TRBV20-1 and TRBJ2-7; TRBD1 matches at 11 bases. The germline CDR1 and CDR2 sequences are DFQATT and SNEGSKA (reference sequence). The CDR3 is 14 amino acids. V was pared by 5 bases and J by 4 bases, with 7 bases of the junction left unmatched. Here the CDR3 reads CSAQTGTGGYEQYF. CDR3 nucleotide sequence: TGCAGTGCTCAAACCGGGACAGGGGGTTACGAGCAGTACTTC.

V usage is TRBV4-2 and J usage is TRBJ2-1, with unresolved D. V lost 0 bases and J 12 bases, leaving 9 bases between the germline ends. CDR1 and CDR2 (germline): LGHNA, YNFKEQ. The CDR3 is 12 residues long. The CDR3 coding sequence is TGTGCCAGCAGCCAAGACTTCAAAGCGCAGTTCTTC. Translated, it gives CASSQDFKAQFF.

The rearrangement uses TRBV20-1 and TRBJ2-2; 8 bases agree with TRBD1. The CDR3 extends over 16 amino acids. Trimming took 1 base from V and 6 from J; bases not matched to a gene: 10. Germline assignment: CDR1 DFQATT and CDR2 SNEGSKA (reference sequence). CDR3 bases: TGCAGTGCTAGAGTGTCGGGCAGGGGGCTTGCCGGGGAGCTGTTTTTT. As protein: CSARVSGRGLAGELFF.

The chain's CDR3 is CSARVRYSYEQYF. The CDR3 DNA reads TGCAGTGCTAGAGTCAGGTACTCCTACGAGCAGTACTTC. This chain connects TRBV20-1 to TRBJ2-7; D is uncertain. The length of the CDR3 is 13 residues. From germline, CDR1 is DFQATT and CDR2 SNEGSKA (reference sequence). V was clipped by 1 base and J by 0 bases, with 7 bases between them.

This clonotype was counted between two and nine times. This chain joins TRBV11-2 and TRBJ2-5, with D perhaps matching TRBD2 (7 bases). Trimming cost V 5 bases and J 4 bases, with 17 bases left between them. Germline-derived CDR1 and CDR2 are SGHAT and FQNNGV. CDR3 length: 15 residues. CDR3 protein: CASSKEGGRLETQYF. As DNA, the CDR3 is TGTGCCAGCAGCAAAGAGGGGGGGAGGTTAGAGACCCAGTACTTC. Full variable domain (remainder filled in from reference TRBV11-2 and TRBJ2-5): EAGVAQSPRYKIIEKRQSVAFWCNPISGHATLYWYQQILGQGPKLLIQFQNNGVVDDSQLPKDRFSAERLKGVDSTLKIQPAKLEDSAVYLCASSKEGGRLETQYFGPGTRLLVL.

This clonotype was seen a handful of times. The rearrangement joins TRBV3-1 to TRBJ2-5; D gene unclear. The CDR3 has 13 residues. V lost 4 bases and J lost 5, with 11 bases in between. Looked up from germline, CDR1 is LGHDT and CDR2 is YNNKEL (reference sequence). CDR3 DNA: TGTGCCAGCAGCCCCGGGCTGCTGGAGACCCAGTACTTC. Encoded protein: CASSPGLLETQYF.

Many counts were recorded for this clonotype. The V and J genes are TRBV28 and TRBJ1-6; 7 bases fit TRBD1. This CDR3 has 17 residues. J lost 1 base, V lost 5 bases, and 8 bases had no gene match. The germline gives CDR1 MDHEN, CDR2 SYDVKM. The CDR3 region has the DNA TGTGCCAGCAGTCCCAGGGGGGGCTGGTCCTATAATTCACCCCTCCACTTT. Its protein is CASSPRGGWSYNSPLHF.